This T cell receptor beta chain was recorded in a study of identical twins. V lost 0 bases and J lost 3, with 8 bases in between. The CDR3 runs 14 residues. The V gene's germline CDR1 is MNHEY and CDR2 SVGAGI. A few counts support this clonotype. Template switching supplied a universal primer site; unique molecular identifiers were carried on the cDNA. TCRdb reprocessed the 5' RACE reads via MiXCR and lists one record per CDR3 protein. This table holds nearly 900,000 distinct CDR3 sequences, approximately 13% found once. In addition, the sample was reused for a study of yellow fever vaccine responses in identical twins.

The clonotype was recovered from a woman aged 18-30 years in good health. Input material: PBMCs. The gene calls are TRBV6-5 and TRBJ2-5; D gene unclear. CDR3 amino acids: CASSYSTSEETQYF. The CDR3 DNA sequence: TGTGCCAGCAGTTACTCGACTTCAGAAGAGACCCAGTACTTC.